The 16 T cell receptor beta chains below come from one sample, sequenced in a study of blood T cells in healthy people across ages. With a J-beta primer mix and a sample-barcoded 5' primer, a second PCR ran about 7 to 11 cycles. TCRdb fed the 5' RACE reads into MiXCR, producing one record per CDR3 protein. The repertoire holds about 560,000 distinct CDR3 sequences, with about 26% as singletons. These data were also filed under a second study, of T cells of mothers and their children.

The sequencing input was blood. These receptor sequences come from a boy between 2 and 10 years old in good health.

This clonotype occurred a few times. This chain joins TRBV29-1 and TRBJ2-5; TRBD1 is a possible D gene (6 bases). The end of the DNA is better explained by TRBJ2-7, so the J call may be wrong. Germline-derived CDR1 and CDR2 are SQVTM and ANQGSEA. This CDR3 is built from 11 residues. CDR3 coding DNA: TGCAGCGTCGAGCGAGGGGGCGAGCAGTACTTC. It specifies CSVERGGEQYF.

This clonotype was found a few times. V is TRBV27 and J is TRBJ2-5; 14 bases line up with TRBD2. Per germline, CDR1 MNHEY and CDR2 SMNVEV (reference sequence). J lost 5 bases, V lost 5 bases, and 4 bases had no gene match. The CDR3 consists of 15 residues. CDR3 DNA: TGTGCCAGCAGTGGGGGACTAGCGGGAGATGAGACCCAGTACTTC. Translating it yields CASSGGLAGDETQYF.

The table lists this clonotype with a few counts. The CDR3 DNA sequence: TGCAGTGCCCCCCAGTCCGGGACCCCGAACACTGAAGCTTTCTTT. Protein product: CSAPQSGTPNTEAFF. The chain has TRBV20-1 and TRBJ1-1; D possibly corresponds to TRBD1 (5 bases). The length of the CDR3 is 15 residues. Germline V gene data show CDR1 as DFQATT and CDR2 as SNEGSKA (reference sequence). The V end lost 6 bases, the J end lost 1 base, and 18 bases lay between the germline ends.

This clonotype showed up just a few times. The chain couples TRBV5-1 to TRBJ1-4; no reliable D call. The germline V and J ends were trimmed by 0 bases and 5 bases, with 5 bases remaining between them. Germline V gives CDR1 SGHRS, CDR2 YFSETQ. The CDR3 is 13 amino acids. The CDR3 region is CASSLDKNEKLFF. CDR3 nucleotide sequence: TGCGCCAGCAGCTTGGACAAAAATGAAAAACTGTTTTTT.

CDR3 coding DNA: TGCGCCAGCAGCCGCCACCCTGGGGGAGCCGGAGATACGCAGTATTTT. Amino acid sequence: CASSRHPGGAGDTQYF. The J gene is TRBJ2-3, the V gene TRBV4-1; D may correspond to TRBD1 or TRBD2 (5 bases each). This CDR3 has 16 residues. The germline CDR1 and CDR2 sequences are MGHRA and YSYEKL. V lost 4 bases to trimming and J lost 5 bases, with 19 bases between them.

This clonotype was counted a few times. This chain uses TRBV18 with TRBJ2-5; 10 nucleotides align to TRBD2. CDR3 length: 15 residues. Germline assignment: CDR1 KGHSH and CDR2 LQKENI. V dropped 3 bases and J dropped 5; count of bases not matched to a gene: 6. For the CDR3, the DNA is TGTGCCAGCTCACCTAAGCGGGAGGGCCGCGAGACCCAGTACTTC. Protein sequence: CASSPKREGRETQYF.

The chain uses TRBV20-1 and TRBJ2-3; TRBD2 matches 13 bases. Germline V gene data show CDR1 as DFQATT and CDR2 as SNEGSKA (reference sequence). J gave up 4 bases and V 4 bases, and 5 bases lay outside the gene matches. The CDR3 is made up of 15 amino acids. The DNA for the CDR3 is TGCAGTGCTAAGGGGACTAGCGGGAATCCAGATACGCAGTATTTT. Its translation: CSAKGTSGNPDTQYF.

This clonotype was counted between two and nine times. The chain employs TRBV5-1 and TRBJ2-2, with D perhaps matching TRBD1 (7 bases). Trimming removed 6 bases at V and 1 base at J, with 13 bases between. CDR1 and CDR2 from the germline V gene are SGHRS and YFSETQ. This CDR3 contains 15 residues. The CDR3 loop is CASTRQGLNTGELFF. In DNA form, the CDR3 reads TGCGCCAGCACTCGACAGGGACTGAACACCGGGGAGCTGTTTTTT.

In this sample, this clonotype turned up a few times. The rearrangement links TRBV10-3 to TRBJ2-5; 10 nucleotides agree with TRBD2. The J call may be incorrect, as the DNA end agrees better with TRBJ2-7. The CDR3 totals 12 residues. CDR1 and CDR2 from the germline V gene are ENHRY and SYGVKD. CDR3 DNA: TGTGCCTCCGGGACTAGCGCCTACGAGCAGTACTTC. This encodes CASGTSAYEQYF.

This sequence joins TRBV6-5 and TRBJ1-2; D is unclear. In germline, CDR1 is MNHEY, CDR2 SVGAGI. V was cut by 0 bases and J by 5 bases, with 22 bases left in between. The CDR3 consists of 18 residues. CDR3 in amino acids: CASSYSPYYTVSGYGYTF. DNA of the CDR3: TGTGCCAGCAGTTACTCCCCCTACTATACAGTATCGGGGTATGGCTACACCTTC.

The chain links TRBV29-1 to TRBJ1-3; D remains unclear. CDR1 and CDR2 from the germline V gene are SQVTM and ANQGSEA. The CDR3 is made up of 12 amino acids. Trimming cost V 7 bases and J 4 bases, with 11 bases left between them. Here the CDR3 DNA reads TGCAGCGCCGGACTGCAGGGAAACACCATATATTTT. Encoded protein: CSAGLQGNTIYF.

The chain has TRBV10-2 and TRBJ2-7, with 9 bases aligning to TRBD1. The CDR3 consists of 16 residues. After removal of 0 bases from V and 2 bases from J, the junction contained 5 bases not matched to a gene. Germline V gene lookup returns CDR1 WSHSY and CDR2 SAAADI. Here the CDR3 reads CASSESTGQGPYEQYF. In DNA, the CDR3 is TGCGCCAGCAGTGAGTCGACGGGACAGGGTCCCTACGAGCAGTACTTC.

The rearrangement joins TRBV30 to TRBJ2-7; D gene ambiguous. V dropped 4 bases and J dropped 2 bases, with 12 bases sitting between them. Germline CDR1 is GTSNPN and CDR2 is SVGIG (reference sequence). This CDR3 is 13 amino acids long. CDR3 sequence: CAWIGGLTYEQYF. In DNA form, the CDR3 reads TGTGCCTGGATTGGCGGTCTCACCTACGAGCAGTACTTC.

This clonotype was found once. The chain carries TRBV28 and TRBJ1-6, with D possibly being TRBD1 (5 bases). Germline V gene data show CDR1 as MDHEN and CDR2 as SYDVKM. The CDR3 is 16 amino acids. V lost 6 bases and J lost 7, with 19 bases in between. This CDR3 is CASRETGTPLNSPLHF. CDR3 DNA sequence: TGTGCCAGCAGGGAAACCGGGACCCCTCTAAATTCACCCCTCCACTTT.

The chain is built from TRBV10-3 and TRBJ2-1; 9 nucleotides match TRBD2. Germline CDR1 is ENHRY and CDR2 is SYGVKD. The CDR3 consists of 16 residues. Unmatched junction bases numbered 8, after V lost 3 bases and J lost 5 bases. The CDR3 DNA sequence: TGTGCCATCAGTGACGTGGCGGGAGGGCCCCACAATGAGCAGTTCTTC. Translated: CAISDVAGGPHNEQFF.

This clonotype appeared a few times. CDR3 nucleotides: TGCAGCGGCCGACTAGCGGATAGCACAGATACGCAGTATTTT. Translating gives CSGRLADSTDTQYF. The chain has TRBV29-1 and TRBJ2-3; TRBD2 agrees at 9 bases. Looked up from germline, CDR1 is SQVTM and CDR2 is ANQGSEA. The V and J ends lost 7 bases and 0 bases, in that order; junction bases with no gene match: 5. CDR3 length equals 14 residues.